A selection of T cell receptor beta chains follows, all from one sample in a study of cytomegalovirus exposure and HLA in healthy donors. Clones were sequenced by immunoSEQ multiplex PCR, and TCRdb holds only the in-frame ones, with some missing. Among approximately 130,000 clones, about four fifths were seen once, and the ten largest hold around 3.2%. Sequenced material: PBMCs. All receptors come from a young man in good health and CMV-seronegative. The CDR3 runs from the conserved cysteine through the conserved F or W. The D gene is left open where the match is weak. Size is omitted from some rows. Given values are once, few, many or a class for expanded clones.

clone size | J gene | D gene | V gene | CDR3 protein | CDR3 DNA
once | TRBJ1-4 | - | TRBV7-9 | CASSSPGPTNEKLFF | TGTGCCAGCTCCTCTCCTGGGCCAACTAATGAAAAACTGTTTTTT
- | TRBJ2-3 | - | TRBV6-1 | CASSERGSGGKITDTQYF | TGTGCCAGCAGTGAAAGGGGGTCCGGGGGGAAAATCACAGATACGCAGTATTTT
- | TRBJ1-5 | TRBD1 | TRBV7-2 | CASSSTGTGGDQPQHF | TGTGCCAGCAGCAGTACAGGGACAGGGGGCGATCAGCCCCAGCATTTT
- | TRBJ1-4 | - | TRBV28 | CASRPQGNSNEKLFF | TGTGCCAGCAGGCCTCAGGGTAACAGTAATGAAAAACTGTTTTTT
- | TRBJ1-6 | - | TRBV4-3 | CASSQAPGTGEISPLHF | TGCGCCAGCAGCCAAGCGCCCGGGACGGGGGAGATTTCACCCCTCCACTTT
once | TRBJ2-1 | - | TRBV30 | CAWRSEAEQFF | TGTGCCTGGAGGAGCGAGGCTGAGCAGTTCTTC
- | TRBJ1-1 | - | TRBV5-6 | CASSLAQVNTEAFF | TGTGCCAGCAGCTTGGCACAAGTGAACACTGAAGCTTTCTTT
- | TRBJ2-7 | TRBD1 | TRBV4-3 | CASSQQDRGVYEQYF | TGCGCCAGCAGCCAACAGGACAGGGGGGTCTACGAGCAGTACTTC
- | TRBJ2-7 | TRBD1 | TRBV7-9 | CATRDLARDRAYEQYF | TGTGCAACGCGAGACCTTGCCCGGGACAGGGCCTACGAGCAGTACTTC
once | TRBJ2-7 | - | TRBV5-6 | CASSAGINIYEQYF | TGTGCCAGCAGCGCCGGGATTAACATCTACGAGCAGTACTTC
- | TRBJ1-2 | - | TRBV27 | CASILSRDNSNYGYTF | TGTGCCAGCATCTTATCCCGGGACAATTCTAACTATGGCTACACCTTC
- | TRBJ1-1 | - | TRBV14 | CASTRQVDTEAFF | TGTGCCAGCACCCGACAGGTAGACACTGAAGCTTTCTTT
- | TRBJ2-5 | - | TRBV25-1 | CASSATVETQYF | TGTGCCAGCAGTGCAACTGTTGAGACCCAGTACTTC
- | TRBJ1-3 | - | TRBV18 | CASSPIQGPGNTIYF | TGTGCCAGCTCACCAATACAGGGCCCTGGAAACACCATATATTTT
- | TRBJ1-1 | - | TRBV28 | CASFKGLSEAFF | TGTGCCAGTTTTAAGGGGTTGTCTGAAGCTTTCTTT
once | TRBJ2-1 | - | TRBV18 | CASSHTQGNEQFF | TGTGCCAGCTCACACACCCAGGGGAATGAGCAGTTCTTC
- | TRBJ1-6 | - | TRBV18 | CASSPGRQHNSPLHF | TGTGCCAGCTCACCAGGGAGGCAGCATAATTCACCCCTCCACTTT
- | TRBJ1-1 | TRBD1 | TRBV5-1 | CASSKDRASPRAFF | TGCGCCAGCAGCAAGGACAGGGCCAGTCCTCGAGCTTTCTTT
- | TRBJ1-2 | TRBD1 | TRBV29-1 | CSVGGQGRGYTF | TGCAGCGTTGGGGGACAGGGGAGAGGCTACACCTTC
- | TRBJ2-5 | - | TRBV20-1 | CSANLRETQYF | TGCAGTGCTAACCTGCGGGAGACCCAGTACTTC
- | TRBJ1-1 | TRBD1 | TRBV28 | CASSTTGWDRGLRGAFF | TGTGCCAGCAGTACAACGGGGTGGGACAGGGGGCTGAGGGGAGCTTTCTTT
- | TRBJ2-5 | TRBD2 | TRBV18 | CASSPSGATPGTQYF | TGTGCCAGCTCACCAAGCGGGGCCACCCCAGGAACCCAGTACTTC
- | TRBJ1-1 | - | TRBV4-1 | CASSHHAETSTEAFF | TGCGCCAGCAGCCATCATGCAGAAACGTCCACTGAAGCTTTCTTT
- | TRBJ2-1 | - | TRBV19 | CASSSGVWEQFF | TGTGCCAGTAGTTCGGGGGTTTGGGAGCAGTTCTTC
once | TRBJ1-1 | - | TRBV28 | CASSGREAFF | TGTGCCAGCAGTGGGCGGGAGGCTTTCTTT